This T cell receptor (beta chain) was found in a study of vaccination and CD4 T cells after COVID-19. The study's findings and limits: Median SARS-CoV-2-reactive clonotypes rose from roughly 22 to 38, not significantly. Spike mono-reactivity was evident in 304 of the 307 vaccine-specific clones derived from convalescent patients.

Deletions cut 6 bases from V and 5 bases from J, with 17 bases between. CDR1 and CDR2 from the germline V gene are DFQATT and SNEGSKA (reference sequence). This CDR3 contains 15 residues. The Oncomine TCR Beta short-read assay was applied to DNA of cultured CD4+ T cells. Extraction of genomic DNA was performed on cultured CD4+ T cells. Via MiXCR, TCRdb re-called the PCR reads, giving one row per CDR3 protein. The top ten clones hold roughly 15% of a sample with about 20,000 distinct CDR3 sequences, around 78% of them seen once. For this clonotype: Antigen specificity is unknown.

The treatment here: roughly ten-day PBMC culture with coronavirus spike peptide pools or control peptides (ViraFEST assay). The receptor was derived from a human donor who received a COVID-19 vaccine. The material sequenced was CD4+ T cells from blood, cultured in vitro, taken after SARS-CoV-2 vaccination. The chain employs TRBV20-1 and TRBJ1-6; tentatively, D is TRBD1 (5 bases). CDR3 amino acids: CSAHKAGSDNSPLHF. The CDR3 DNA follows: TGCAGTGCGCATAAGGCAGGGAGCGATAATTCACCCCTCCACTTT.